These 16 T cell receptor beta chains share one sample of origin, sequenced in a study of blood T cell repertoires in COVID-19 (dated by TCRdb to 2018 to 2021). Library construction relied on the immunoSEQ multiplex PCR assay. The table comes from immuneACCESS by way of TCRdb, which keeps in-frame sequences with V and J called. Part of the clones is missing from these tables; in studies checked, under half for an unresolved V gene and the rest for unknown reasons. The sample yields nearly 400,000 clones; around nine tenths were counted once. The top ten clonotypes cover about 1.8% of the sample. Sequenced sample: PBMCs or T cells enriched from blood (not recorded which). The receptors derive from a woman aged 25 to 45 who had recovered from COVID-19.

V is TRBV18 and J is TRBJ2-2; D is undetermined. The V end was cut by 3 bases, the J end by 0 bases, with 11 bases between. Germline CDR1 and CDR2: KGHSH and LQKENI. The CDR3 covers 16 residues. The CDR3 spells CASSPSQSANTGELFF. In DNA form, the CDR3 reads TGTGCCAGCTCACCCAGTCAGAGCGCGAACACCGGGGAGCTGTTTTTT.

This chain joins TRBV5-6 and TRBJ2-2; D not certain. V gave up 3 bases and J gave up 4 bases, with 13 bases separating them. Germline V lookup: CDR1 SGHDT, CDR2 YYEEEE. The CDR3 is made up of 15 amino acids. CDR3 sequence: CASSSLGAGTGELFF. CDR3 DNA: TGTGCCAGCAGCTCACTTGGCGCAGGCACCGGGGAGCTGTTTTTT.

The chain recombines TRBV19 with TRBJ1-5, with 10 bases fitting TRBD1. The CDR3 spans 17 residues. The V gene end was trimmed by 5 bases and the J gene end by 5 bases; junction bases not matched to a gene: 12. Germline V gene data show CDR1 as LNHDA and CDR2 as SQIVND (reference sequence). In nucleotides, the CDR3 is TGTGCCAGTAGTCCGTGGGGAGGGACAGGGGCCGATCAGCCCCAGCATTTT. This encodes CASSPWGGTGADQPQHF. Full variable domain (rest looked up from reference TRBV19 and TRBJ1-5): DGGITQSPKYLFRKEGQNVTLSCEQNLNHDAMYWYRQDPGQGLRLIYYSQIVNDFQKGDIAEGYSVSREKKESFPLTVTSAQKNPTAFYLCASSPWGGTGADQPQHFGDGTRLSIL.

The V call is TRBV12-3 or TRBV12-4, the J call TRBJ1-1; 7 bases match TRBD1. The length of the CDR3 is 13 residues. The V and J ends lost 2 bases and 7 bases, in that order; junction bases with no gene match: 4. The CDR3 protein is CASSLTGAGEAFF. The CDR3 DNA follows: TGTGCCAGCAGTTTAACAGGGGCTGGTGAAGCTTTCTTT.

The chain employs TRBV5-1 and TRBJ1-1, with TRBD1 as a possible D gene (5 bases). CDR3 length equals 15 residues. Per germline, CDR1 SGHRS and CDR2 YFSETQ. V was trimmed by 0 bases and J by 5 bases, leaving 14 bases between them. Here the CDR3 reads CASSLDATRGTEAFF. CDR3 coding DNA: TGCGCCAGCAGCTTGGATGCCACCCGGGGGACTGAAGCTTTCTTT.

The chain has TRBV27 and TRBJ2-7; 8 nucleotides agree with TRBD1. Per germline, CDR1 MNHEY and CDR2 SMNVEV (reference sequence). The CDR3 is 16 amino acids. V dropped 4 bases and J dropped 5; count of bases not matched to a gene: 13. CDR3 nucleotides: TGTGCCAGCAGTTCCCTCCCTCCAGGGGGCATCAACGAGCAGTACTTC. Translated, it gives CASSSLPPGGINEQYF.

The sample holds one count of this clone. The chain is built from TRBV4-2 and TRBJ1-5, with D maybe TRBD1 (6 bases). Germline loops: CDR1 LGHNA, CDR2 YNFKEQ. The CDR3 extends over 17 amino acids. Trimming took 1 base from V and 0 from J, leaving 13 bases between them. This chain's CDR3 is CASSQAQGQFSNQPQHF. Written as DNA, the CDR3 is TGTGCCAGCAGCCAAGCCCAAGGACAGTTTAGCAATCAGCCCCAGCATTTT.

The rearrangement joins TRBV6-4 to TRBJ1-5; 8 nucleotides match TRBD1. Trimming cost V 8 bases and J 2 bases; bases outside gene matches: 8. The CDR3 consists of 15 residues. The germline CDR1 and CDR2 sequences are MRHNA and SNTAGT. The CDR3 region has the DNA TGTGCCAGCGGACGGACAGGGTTTGGCAATCAGCCCCAGCATTTT. Amino acid sequence: CASGRTGFGNQPQHF.

Comments on this clone: The sample has other DNA sequences that encode this CDR3 too. This CDR3 reads CASSLDPSSYEQYF. CDR3 coding DNA: TGCGCCAGCAGCTTGGATCCGAGCTCCTACGAGCAGTACTTC. This chain links TRBV5-1 with TRBJ2-7; D is undetermined. The germline V gene has CDR1 SGHRS and CDR2 YFSETQ. The CDR3 runs to 14 residues. V was pared by 0 bases and J by 0 bases, with 7 bases between.

The rearrangement links TRBV19 to TRBJ1-2; D possibly corresponds to TRBD1 (6 bases). The CDR3 spans 13 residues. CDR1 is LNHDA and CDR2 is SQIVND in the germline V gene (reference sequence). The V end lost 5 bases, the J end lost 6 bases, and 13 bases lay between the germline ends. The CDR3 region has the DNA TGTGCCAGTAGTTTACAGGGTTTGCATGGCTACACCTTC. It yields the protein CASSLQGLHGYTF.

The J gene is TRBJ1-6, the V gene TRBV27; no clear D gene. CDR1 is MNHEY, CDR2 SMNVEV, per germline (reference sequence). The CDR3 loop spans 16 amino acids. V gave up 8 bases and J gave up 0 bases, with 14 bases separating them. Written as DNA, the CDR3 is TGTGCCAGCCGCTCGGGGTACAGCTCCTATAATTCACCCCTCCACTTT. This encodes CASRSGYSSYNSPLHF.

The chain joins TRBV6-6 to TRBJ1-2, with D tentatively TRBD1 (5 bases). The CDR3 consists of 18 residues. Germline loops: CDR1 MNHNY, CDR2 SVGAGI (reference sequence). V shed 5 bases and J shed 3 bases, with 25 bases lying between them. The CDR3 region is CASSLNHMTVKGDYGYTF. DNA for the CDR3: TGTGCCAGCAGTCTTAATCACATGACAGTGAAAGGAGACTATGGCTACACCTTC.

V and J are TRBV11-2 and TRBJ1-1; D ambiguous. Germline lookup yields CDR1 SGHAT and CDR2 FQNNGV. V shed 6 bases and J shed 8 bases, with 10 bases lying between them. The CDR3 contains 11 residues. CDR3 amino acids: CASSSRAEAFF. The CDR3 bases are TGTGCCAGCAGTTCACGCGCAGAAGCTTTCTTT.

The V gene is TRBV27, the J gene TRBJ2-1; 15 nucleotides agree with TRBD2. The CDR3 extends over 18 amino acids. In germline, CDR1 is MNHEY, CDR2 SMNVEV (reference sequence). The V and J ends lost 2 bases and 9 bases, in that order; junction bases with no gene match: 11. The DNA for the CDR3 is TGTGCCAGCAGTTTACGACTACCGGGACTAGCGGGAGGTGGTGAGCAGTTCTTC. This gives the protein CASSLRLPGLAGGGEQFF.

The chain joins TRBV19 to TRBJ2-1, with 10 bases identical to TRBD2. Germline-derived CDR1 and CDR2 are LNHDA and SQIVND (reference sequence). V shed 3 bases and J 7 bases; nucleotides not matched to a gene: 12. This CDR3 comprises 17 residues. The CDR3 reads CASSIRLEREGRNEQFF. CDR3 DNA sequence: TGTGCCAGTAGTATCCGTCTCGAGCGGGAGGGCCGTAATGAGCAGTTCTTC.

J is TRBJ1-4 and V is TRBV4-3; D ambiguous. Trimming removed 0 bases at V and 5 bases at J, with 13 bases between. Germline V gene data show CDR1 as LGHNA and CDR2 as YSLEER. This CDR3 region has 16 residues. The CDR3 nucleotides are TGCGCCAGCAGCCAAGATCTGGGTACTAAAAATGAAAAACTGTTTTTT. Its translation: CASSQDLGTKNEKLFF.